A single sample is the source of the 19 T cell receptor beta chains below, sequenced in a study of CD8+ T cells in alopecia areata. The treatment here: oral pan-JAK inhibitor, 5-10 mg twice daily. RNA was isolated and reverse transcribed to cDNA, the sequencing template. Profiling relied on immunoSEQ multiplex PCR, and the TCRdb table lists in-frame clones only, not all of them. The sample shows a few hundred thousand clones, 35% to 45% of them seen only once. The sequencing used CD4+ T cells sorted from blood, collected between weeks 30 and 35, from a patient treated with tofacitinib. The receptors stem from a human donor with alopecia areata.

The table lists this clone with a few counts. The chain uses TRBV5-5 and TRBJ2-2, with D perhaps TRBD2 (6 bases). CDR3 size: 14 residues. Trimming stripped 2 bases from V and 4 bases from J, with 9 bases between. Per germline, CDR1 SGHKS and CDR2 YYEKEE (reference sequence). The CDR3 coding sequence is TGTGCCAGCAGCTTCGCGGGGCCCACCGGGGAGCTGTTTTTT. This codes for CASSFAGPTGELFF.

This clone appeared a few times. The chain couples TRBV2 to TRBJ2-5; the match to TRBD1 covers 7 bases. The J call is in doubt because the DNA end fits TRBJ2-7 better. CDR1 and CDR2 (germline): SNHLY, FYNNEI. This CDR3 spans 14 amino acids. The CDR3 nucleotides are TGTGCCAGCAGGAGACAGGGCATTACCTACGAGCAGTACTTC. Protein: CASRRQGITYEQYF.

The chain has TRBV25-1 and TRBJ2-6; D ambiguous. V lost 5 bases to trimming and J lost 3 bases, with 8 bases between them. The CDR3 has 14 amino acids. Germline V gene lookup returns CDR1 MGHDK and CDR2 SYGVNS. The CDR3 DNA follows: TGTGCCAGCAGTAGGGTCGGTGGGGCCAACGTCCTGACTTTC. Translation gives CASSRVGGANVLTF. The full variable domain, its missing parts supplied by reference TRBV25-1 and TRBJ2-6, is EADIYQTPRYLVIGTGKKITLECSQTMGHDKMYWYQQDPGMELHLIHYSYGVNSTEKGDLSSESTVSRIRTEHFPLTLESARPSHTSQYLCASSRVGGANVLTFGAGSRLTVL.

This clone was counted between two and nine times. The V call is TRBV29-1, the J call TRBJ1-4, with D possibly matching TRBD1 (5 bases). CDR1 and CDR2 from the germline V gene are SQVTM and ANQGSEA. This CDR3 is built from 11 residues. V gave up 8 bases and J gave up 7 bases, with 11 bases separating them. CDR3 amino acids: CSFLGGEKLFF. The CDR3 nucleotides are TGCAGCTTTCTCGGGGGTGAAAAACTGTTTTTT.

This clone counts as medium-sized. The same CDR3 also results from other DNA sequences found in this sample. This chain connects TRBV11-2 to TRBJ2-5; no definite D call. Germline CDR1 and CDR2: SGHAT and FQNNGV. Trimming cost V 4 bases and J 4 bases, with 7 bases left between them. The CDR3 is 12 amino acids. The CDR3 reads CASSWVRETQYF. In DNA, the CDR3 is TGTGCCAGCAGCTGGGTAAGAGAGACCCAGTACTTC.

The table lists this clone with a few counts. The chain combines TRBV25-1 with TRBJ2-7, with 8 bases matching TRBD2. Germline-derived CDR1 and CDR2 are MGHDK and SYGVNS. V lost 4 bases, J lost 2 bases, and 7 bases stayed unmatched. This CDR3 is 15 amino acids long. The CDR3 protein is CASSAPAGETYEQYF. CDR3 bases: TGTGCCAGCAGTGCCCCAGCGGGAGAGACCTACGAGCAGTACTTC.

The rearrangement joins TRBV4-2 to TRBJ2-7; no definite D call. The CDR3 is 13 amino acids. Germline CDR1 LGHNA, CDR2 YNFKEQ. V lost 0 bases, J lost 3 bases, and 6 bases lay in between. As DNA, the CDR3 is TGTGCCAGCAGCCAAGAGGGTTACTACGAGCAGTACTTC. It specifies CASSQEGYYEQYF.

V gene TRBV4-2 combines with J gene TRBJ1-2; maybe TRBD1 (5 bases). Deletions cut 1 base from V and 5 bases from J, with 17 bases between. The CDR3 length is 16 residues. Germline V gives CDR1 LGHNA, CDR2 YNFKEQ. The CDR3 DNA is TGTGCCAGCAGCCAAGGGAACGCCGGGACTGATTATGGCTACACCTTC. Residues: CASSQGNAGTDYGYTF.

This rearrangement joins TRBV6-1 to TRBJ1-5; no clear D gene. Germline-derived CDR1 and CDR2 are MNHNS and SASEGT. The CDR3 runs 13 residues. Trimming shortened V by 6 bases and J by 0 bases, and 6 bases separated the two germline ends. CDR3: CASSLNSNQPQHF. For the CDR3, the DNA is TGTGCCAGCAGCTTAAATAGCAATCAGCCCCAGCATTTT.

This clone was seen only a few times. The rearrangement joins TRBV6-5 to TRBJ1-1; 7 bases map to TRBD1. V trimming: 3 bases; J trimming: 11 bases; junction bases outside the gene matches: 3. The length of the CDR3 is 11 residues. Germline V lookup: CDR1 MNHEY, CDR2 SVGAGI. CDR3 nucleotides: TGTGCCAGCAGTTATAGGGGGCTGGCTTTCTTT. Protein sequence: CASSYRGLAFF.

In this sample, this clone turned up a few times. This rearrangement joins TRBV19 to TRBJ2-1, with 7 bases identical to TRBD2. With V trimmed by 5 bases and J by 1 base, 2 bases remained unmatched. CDR1 and CDR2 (germline): LNHDA, SQIVND (reference sequence). The CDR3 contains 14 residues. The CDR3 DNA follows: TGTGCCAGTAGTGCGGGACTATCCTACAATGAGCAGTTCTTC. Translated, it gives CASSAGLSYNEQFF.

V usage is TRBV27 and J usage is TRBJ2-5, with 7 bases fitting TRBD1. The V segment lost 6 bases and the J segment 5 bases; nucleotides outside the gene matches: 6. This CDR3 has 13 amino acids. Germline V gene sequence: CDR1 MNHEY, CDR2 SMNVEV (reference sequence). CDR3 sequence reads: CASRQGLGETQYF. CDR3 nucleotide sequence: TGTGCCAGCAGACAGGGGTTGGGGGAGACCCAGTACTTC.

This rearrangement joins TRBV14 to TRBJ1-1, with D unresolved. The CDR3 contains 14 residues. Trimming left V 0 bases short and J 7 bases short, with 12 bases between. Germline loops: CDR1 SGHDN, CDR2 FVKESK. The CDR3 here is CASSQEIQSFEAFF. DNA for the CDR3: TGTGCCAGCAGCCAAGAGATCCAGAGTTTTGAAGCTTTCTTT.

This clone turned up a few times. This chain joins TRBV14 and TRBJ2-2, with no clear D. The CDR3 loop spans 13 amino acids. Between the trimmed V and J ends, which lost 1 base and 6 bases, there was a span of 6 bases. Germline V lookup: CDR1 SGHDN, CDR2 FVKESK. In nucleotides, the CDR3 is TGTGCCAGCAGCCAAGTCCCCGCCGGGGAGCTGTTTTTT. Its translation is CASSQVPAGELFF.

The rearrangement joins TRBV19 to TRBJ1-5; 9 bases align to TRBD1. From germline, CDR1 is LNHDA and CDR2 SQIVND (reference sequence). This CDR3 has 14 residues. The V segment lost 9 bases and the J segment 4 bases; nucleotides outside the gene matches: 7. The DNA for the CDR3 is TGTGCCAGCCAGGACAGGGGAAGGAATCAGCCCCAGCATTTT. It specifies CASQDRGRNQPQHF. The full variable domain, in which reference TRBV19 and TRBJ1-5 provide the parts outside the CDR3, is DGGITQSPKYLFRKEGQNVTLSCEQNLNHDAMYWYRQDPGQGLRLIYYSQIVNDFQKGDIAEGYSVSREKKESFPLTVTSAQKNPTAFYLCASQDRGRNQPQHFGDGTRLSIL.

This clone has just a few counts. The rearrangement joins TRBV18 to TRBJ1-1; the D gene is possibly TRBD1 (5 bases). V gave up 3 bases and J gave up 3 bases, with 11 bases separating them. This CDR3 comprises 14 residues. Germline V gene lookup returns CDR1 KGHSH and CDR2 LQKENI. The CDR3 nucleotides are TGTGCCAGCTCACCCCGGGGCGGGGACACTGAAGCTTTCTTT. Its protein product is CASSPRGGDTEAFF.

The chain recombines TRBV27 with TRBJ2-2, with D unresolved. The germline gives CDR1 MNHEY, CDR2 SMNVEV (reference sequence). This CDR3 is 16 amino acids long. V was shortened by 2 bases and J by 6 bases, with 16 bases between the two germline ends. The CDR3 bases are TGTGCCAGCAGTTTAATCCCTACAGTTAACGCCGGGGAGCTGTTTTTT. Translating it yields CASSLIPTVNAGELFF.

The chain recombines TRBV25-1 with TRBJ1-3, with D possibly TRBD1 on 5 matching bases. V was trimmed by 3 bases and J by 4 bases, leaving 13 bases between them. The germline gives CDR1 MGHDK, CDR2 SYGVNS. The CDR3 is made up of 15 amino acids. CDR3 region: CASSDTGAIGNTIYF. The CDR3 DNA reads TGTGCCAGCAGTGATACAGGCGCCATAGGAAACACCATATATTTT. The whole variable domain, remainder taken from reference TRBV25-1 and TRBJ1-3, is EADIYQTPRYLVIGTGKKITLECSQTMGHDKMYWYQQDPGMELHLIHYSYGVNSTEKGDLSSESTVSRIRTEHFPLTLESARPSHTSQYLCASSDTGAIGNTIYFGEGSWLTVV.

The chain recombines TRBV29-1 with TRBJ1-5, with D possibly matching TRBD1 (5 bases). The CDR3 consists of 13 residues. The ends were cut back, 4 bases at V and 5 bases at J, with 12 bases in the middle. Germline assignment: CDR1 SQVTM and CDR2 ANQGSEA. The CDR3 loop reads CSVVGGRDQPQHF. The CDR3 DNA reads TGCAGCGTTGTTGGGGGTAGGGATCAGCCCCAGCATTTT.